Given below is one TCR beta chain in context. The protocol was immunoSEQ multiplex PCR, while the TCRdb copy is restricted to in-frame clones and leaves out a portion. This table has about 110,000 clones, about nine tenths appearing once. The CDR3 runs to 18 residues. With V trimmed by 6 bases and J by 4 bases, 12 bases remained unmatched. Germline-derived CDR1 and CDR2 are ENHRY and SYGVKD. The source of the sample is a study of blood T cell repertoires in COVID-19. Study information: T cells, B-cell-depleted T cells, or PBMCs supplied cDNA or gDNA.

What was sequenced was peripheral blood. This TCR came from a human donor in a cohort sampled during active COVID-19. The chain uses TRBV10-3 and TRBJ2-7; TRBD2 matches at 16 bases. In DNA, the CDR3 is TGTGCCATCAGGGAGGGACTAGCGGGAGGGCTTCATAGTTACGAGCAGTACTTC. Its protein is CAIREGLAGGLHSYEQYF.